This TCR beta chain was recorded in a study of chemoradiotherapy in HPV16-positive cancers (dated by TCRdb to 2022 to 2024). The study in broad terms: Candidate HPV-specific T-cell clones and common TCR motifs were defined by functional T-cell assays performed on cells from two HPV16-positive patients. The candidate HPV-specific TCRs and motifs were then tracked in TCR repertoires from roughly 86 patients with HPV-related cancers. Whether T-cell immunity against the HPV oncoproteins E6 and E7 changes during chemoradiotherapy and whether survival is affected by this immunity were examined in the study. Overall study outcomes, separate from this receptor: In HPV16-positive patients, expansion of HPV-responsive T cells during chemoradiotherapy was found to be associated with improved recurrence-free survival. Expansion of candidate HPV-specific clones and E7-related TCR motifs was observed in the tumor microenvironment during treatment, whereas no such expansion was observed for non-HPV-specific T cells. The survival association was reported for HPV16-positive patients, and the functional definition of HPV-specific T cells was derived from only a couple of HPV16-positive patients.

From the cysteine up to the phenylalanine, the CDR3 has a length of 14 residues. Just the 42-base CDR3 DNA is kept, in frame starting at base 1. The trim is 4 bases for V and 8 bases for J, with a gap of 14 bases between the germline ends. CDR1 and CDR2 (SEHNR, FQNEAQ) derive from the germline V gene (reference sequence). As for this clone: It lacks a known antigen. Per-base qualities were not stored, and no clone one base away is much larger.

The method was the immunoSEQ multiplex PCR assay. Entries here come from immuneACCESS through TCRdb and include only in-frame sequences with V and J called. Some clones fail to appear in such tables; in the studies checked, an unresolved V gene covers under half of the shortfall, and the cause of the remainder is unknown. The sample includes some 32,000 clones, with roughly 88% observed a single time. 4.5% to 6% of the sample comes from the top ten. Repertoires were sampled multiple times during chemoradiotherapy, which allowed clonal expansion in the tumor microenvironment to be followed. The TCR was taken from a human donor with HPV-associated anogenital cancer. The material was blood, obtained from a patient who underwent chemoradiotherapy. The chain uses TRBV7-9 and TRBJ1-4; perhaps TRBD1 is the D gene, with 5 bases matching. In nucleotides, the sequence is TGTGCCAGCAGCTCTTTAGGGGCCTGGGAAAAACTGTTTTTT. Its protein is CASSSLGAWEKLFF.